Below are 7 T cell receptor beta chains sequenced from a single sample in a study of blood T cells in healthy people across ages. Alongside a J-beta primer mix, a sample-barcoded 5' primer served in a second PCR lasting about 7 to 11 cycles. TCRdb reprocessed the 5' RACE reads with MiXCR, giving one entry per CDR3 protein. The sample consists of about a million distinct CDR3 sequences, about 53% of them appearing once. Sequencing was performed on blood. These receptors were obtained from a woman aged 60-75 years in good health.

This clonotype has a count of ten or more. The CDR3 loop reads CSVYRAYEQYF. For the CDR3, the DNA is TGCAGCGTTTACAGAGCCTACGAGCAGTACTTC. The rearrangement joins TRBV29-1 to TRBJ2-7; D is unresolved. Germline lookup yields CDR1 SQVTM and CDR2 ANQGSEA. There are 11 residues in the CDR3. V was trimmed by 5 bases and J by 2 bases, leaving 7 bases between them.

The rearrangement uses TRBV20-1 and TRBJ2-7; 8 positions agree with TRBD2. With V trimmed by 4 bases and J by 6 bases, 8 bases remained unmatched. Germline CDR1 DFQATT, CDR2 SNEGSKA (reference sequence). The CDR3 runs to 13 residues. This chain's CDR3 is CSAIYGRVLEQYF. For the CDR3, the DNA is TGCAGTGCTATTTACGGGAGGGTTCTCGAGCAGTACTTC.

CDR3 nucleotide sequence: TGTGCCATCAGTGGTCAAGCGTCCTACAATGAGCAGTTCTTC. It translates to CAISGQASYNEQFF. The chain couples TRBV10-3 to TRBJ2-1; unclear D gene. Germline CDR1 is ENHRY and CDR2 is SYGVKD. The CDR3 length is 14 residues. V was shortened by 4 bases and J by 1 base, with 8 bases between the two germline ends.

The V and J genes are TRBV21-1 and TRBJ1-6; the DNA was not compared with TRBD1, the D call given in the table. TRBV21-1 is listed as a pseudogene. CDR3 length equals 15 residues. In DNA, the CDR3 is TGTGCCAGCAGCAAAGGAAACAGGGGGGATTCACCCCTCCACTTT. This codes for CASSKGNRGDSPLHF.

The chain links TRBV20-1 to TRBJ2-1, with TRBD2 matching 10 bases. The V gene end was trimmed by 5 bases and the J gene end by 4 bases; junction bases not matched to a gene: 5. This CDR3 is 14 amino acids long. The germline CDR1 and CDR2 sequences are DFQATT and SNEGSKA (reference sequence). CDR3 residues: CSALSGGGYNEQFF. The CDR3 DNA reads as TGCAGTGCTTTAAGCGGGGGGGGTTACAATGAGCAGTTCTTC.

This clonotype was counted once. This chain links TRBV5-1 with TRBJ2-3; TRBD2 might be the D (5 bases). The V and J ends lost 7 bases and 6 bases respectively, with 18 bases between them. The CDR3 is 14 amino acids. Germline V gene sequence: CDR1 SGHRS, CDR2 YFSETQ. The CDR3 coding sequence is TGCGCCAGCGCCCTGGGCAGGCGGACTGATACGCAGTATTTT. Its protein is CASALGRRTDTQYF.

The rearrangement uses TRBV20-1 and TRBJ1-1, with D possibly matching TRBD1 (6 bases). The germline V and J ends were trimmed by 6 bases and 5 bases, with 22 bases remaining between them. Germline V gene sequence: CDR1 DFQATT, CDR2 SNEGSKA (reference sequence). The CDR3 length is 15 residues. DNA of the CDR3: TGCAGTGCCCAACAGGGTGCGGCGTCGGGGACTGAAGCTTTCTTT. Translation: CSAQQGAASGTEAFF.